The entry below gives a single TCR beta chain sequence along with its context. Its antigen remains unknown. The sample is drawn from a study of OX40 agonist ivuxolimab in advanced cancers. Study background: Aged about 20 to 85 with a mean of 60 years, they were almost 85% male. Partial responses occurred in Three dose-escalation patients, one with hepatocellular carcinoma and two with cutaneous melanoma.

Only in-frame clones appear in the TCRdb table, and some are missing; sequencing was by immunoSEQ multiplex PCR. The sample has tens of thousands of clones; 80% are singletons. The length of the CDR3 is 16 residues. Trimming removed 4 bases at V and 6 bases at J, with 22 bases between. Germline values: CDR1 SGHDT, CDR2 YYEEEE. General observations from the study: With doses of 0.1-3.0 mg/kg, partial responders showed among the lowest clonal expansion. By week 6 at 0.1 to 3.0 mg/kg, blood CD4+ and CD8+ T cells had expanded clonally.

V and J are TRBV5-6 and TRBJ1-2; D gene ambiguous. The sequencing here drew on CD4+ or CD8+ T cells sorted from blood, taken in a trial of the OX40 agonist ivuxolimab. The receptor was isolated from an adult with an advanced solid tumor such as melanoma, head and neck, liver or kidney cancer. DNA of the CDR3: TGTGCCAGCAGCGTCCTCGGGTCGGTGAGCGCGAATGGCTACACCTTC. Translating gives CASSVLGSVSANGYTF.